Included here is one T cell receptor (beta chain) sequence, with context. Its antigen remains unidentified. The source of the sample is a study of T cell responses to AZD1222 COVID-19 vaccine. Points from the study as a whole: Distributed over spike, vaccine-associated CD4 TCRs predominated at 160-218 and 743-854.

Here immunoSEQ multiplex PCR was the method, and the copy in TCRdb shows in-frame clones only, minus some. Of 180,000 or so clones listed, 92% were seen once; the top ten hold approximately 1.9%. The CDR3 runs to 16 residues. Trimming removed 0 bases from V and 3 bases from J; junction bases left unmatched: 3. The germline CDR1 and CDR2 sequences are LGHNA and YSLEER. The source was peripheral blood, collected 28 days after the second AZD1222 dose. The chain is built from TRBV4-3 and TRBJ2-1, with 9 bases lining up with TRBD1. This receptor was identified in an adult who received the AZD1222 COVID-19 vaccine. The CDR3 DNA reads TGCGCCAGCAGCCAAGAGCCGACAGGGGGCTACAATGAGCAGTTCTTC. It specifies CASSQEPTGGYNEQFF.